A single sample gave rise to the 28 T cell receptor beta chains below, sequenced in a study of T cells in Graves' hyperthyroidism and ophthalmopathy. TCR beta CDR3 sequences were amplified from RNA transcripts. Initially, a first-round RT-PCR of the TCR CDR3 employed the HTBI primer set. Via MiXCR, TCRdb re-called the multiplex PCR reads, giving one row per CDR3 protein. The data contain over 650,000 distinct CDR3 sequences, 45% of them seen just once; the ten biggest clones take up approximately 6.8%. The sample taken for sequencing was peripheral blood or thyroid tissue (not recorded which). The receptors were sampled from an adult man with Graves' disease, either hyperthyroidism or ophthalmopathy (not recorded which).

J is TRBJ1-2 and V is TRBV12-3 or TRBV12-4, with TRBD1 matching over 10 bases. CDR3 size: 16 residues. V shed 3 bases and J 1 base; nucleotides not matched to a gene: 5. CDR3 amino acids: CASSFTRTGGNYGYTF. CDR3 coding DNA: TGTGCCAGCAGTTTCACCCGGACAGGGGGTAACTATGGCTACACCTTC.

V and J are TRBV5-1 and TRBJ1-2, with D maybe TRBD1 (5 bases). Germline V gives CDR1 SGHRS, CDR2 YFSETQ. The CDR3 loop spans 14 amino acids. V shed 5 bases and J shed 8 bases, with 19 bases lying between them. The CDR3 nucleotides read TGCGCCAGCAGTTTCTCAGGGACGTCGGGCGGCTACACCTTC. Its protein product is CASSFSGTSGGYTF.

V usage is TRBV10-2 and J usage is TRBJ1-2; 10 bases are shared with TRBD1. Trimming took 6 bases from V and 12 from J; bases not matched to a gene: 4. Germline V lookup: CDR1 WSHSY, CDR2 SAAADI. The CDR3 consists of 11 residues. Written as DNA, the CDR3 is TGCGCCAGCAGGACAGGGGGCGAACACACCTTC. Translated, it gives CASRTGGEHTF.

For this clonotype: Relative to the germline gene, one junction end is altered; a read error may explain this. The chain has TRBV5-1 and TRBJ1-1, with D perhaps matching TRBD1 (6 bases). CDR3 size: 14 residues. CDR1 and CDR2 (germline): SGHRS, YFSETQ. CDR3 sequence reads: CASSPGGLNTEAFF. CDR3 DNA: TGTGCCAGCAGCCCCGGGGGCTTGAACACTGAAGCTTTCTTT.

The V and J genes are TRBV7-2 and TRBJ2-5; 10 bases fit TRBD2. V lost 7 bases to trimming and J lost 4 bases; unmatched junction nucleotides: 6. Germline values: CDR1 SGHTA, CDR2 FQGNSA. The CDR3 runs 14 residues. CDR3 DNA: TGTGCCAGCACCCTAGCGGGAGATAGAGAGACCCAGTACTTC. This encodes CASTLAGDRETQYF.

At least ten counts were recorded for this clonotype. The gene calls are TRBV7-2 and TRBJ2-7; D is possibly TRBD2 (6 bases). The germline CDR1 and CDR2 sequences are SGHTA and FQGNSA. The V end lost 5 bases, the J end lost 4 bases, and 9 bases lay between the germline ends. The CDR3 is 12 amino acids. CDR3 in DNA: TGTGCCAGCAGCCACGCGGGATACGAGCAGTACTTC. It is translated as CASSHAGYEQYF.

This clonotype came up once. The V and J genes are TRBV10-3 and TRBJ2-1, with D hard to call. Germline assignment: CDR1 ENHRY and CDR2 SYGVKD. This CDR3 has 11 residues. V dropped 10 bases and J dropped 5 bases, with 9 bases sitting between them. CDR3 bases: TGTGCCACCCGACTCGACAATGAGCAGTTCTTC. It codes for CATRLDNEQFF.

This clonotype showed up many times. The genes are TRBV2 and TRBJ1-5; no clear D gene. Trimming took off 6 bases at V and 2 bases at J, with 14 bases between the two ends. The CDR3 totals 15 residues. The V gene's germline CDR1 is SNHLY and CDR2 FYNNEI. The CDR3 bases are TGTGCCAGCAGCGGGTCCACCGGTGGCAATCAGCCCCAGCATTTT. This gives the protein CASSGSTGGNQPQHF. The complete variable domain, with remaining parts taken from reference TRBV2 and TRBJ1-5, reads EPEVTQTPSHQVTQMGQEVILRCVPISNHLYFYWYRQILGQKVEFLVSFYNNEISEKSEIFDDQFSVERPDGSNFTLKIRSTKLEDSAMYFCASSGSTGGNQPQHFGDGTRLSIL.

The V gene is TRBV10-3, the J gene TRBJ1-2; TRBD1 might be the D (5 bases). V was trimmed by 11 bases and J by 2 bases, leaving 12 bases between them. CDR3 length equals 12 residues. Germline V gene lookup returns CDR1 ENHRY and CDR2 SYGVKD. DNA for the CDR3: TGTGCCTCCCAAGGGGCCAACTATGGCTACACCTTC. As protein: CASQGANYGYTF.

The J gene is TRBJ2-2, the V gene TRBV12-3 or TRBV12-4; 10 bases line up with TRBD2. CDR3 length: 16 residues. V lost 5 bases, J lost 6 bases, and 9 bases stayed unmatched. In nucleotides, the CDR3 is TGTGCCAGCAGTCGTACGCCACTAGCGGGGTCCGGGGAGCTGTTTTTT. The encoded protein is CASSRTPLAGSGELFF.

Worth noting for this clonotype: A junction end diverges from the germline sequence, so it may reflect a read error. The chain joins TRBV7-9 to TRBJ1-2; 8 bases align to TRBD1. Germline V gene data show CDR1 as SEHNR and CDR2 as FQNEAQ (reference sequence). CDR3 length: 16 residues. The CDR3 sequence is CASSQAPGQGTGGYTF. The CDR3 DNA reads TGCGCCAGCAGCCAAGCCCCCGGACAGGGTACCGGCGGCTACACCTTC.

Many counts were recorded for this clonotype. The chain links TRBV2 to TRBJ1-4; tentative D call: TRBD1 (6 bases). Germline V gene sequence: CDR1 SNHLY, CDR2 FYNNEI. The CDR3 has 14 residues. Trimming stripped 4 bases from V and 4 bases from J, with 10 bases between. CDR3 in DNA: TGTGCCAGCAGTGTGGACAGAAATAATGAAAAACTGTTTTTT. Residues: CASSVDRNNEKLFF.

About this clonotype itself: The CDR3 does not close with the conserved phenylalanine or tryptophan, likely indicating a read error. The rearrangement joins TRBV12-3 or TRBV12-4 to TRBJ2-5; D ambiguous. Deletions cut 3 bases from V and 4 bases from J, with 6 bases between. CDR3 length: 12 residues. The CDR3 bases are TGTGCCAGCAGTTTGTTCGGAGAGACCCAGTACCTC. Its translation is CASSLFGETQYL.

The V gene is TRBV25-1, the J gene TRBJ1-2; 8 nucleotides line up with TRBD1. The V segment lost 10 bases and the J segment 2 bases; nucleotides outside the gene matches: 6. Germline CDR1 is MGHDK and CDR2 is SYGVNS. The CDR3 extends over 13 amino acids. The CDR3 spells CATRGQDNYGYTF. In DNA, the CDR3 is TGTGCCACCAGGGGACAGGACAACTATGGCTACACCTTC.

The rearrangement uses TRBV29-1 and TRBJ2-7; perhaps TRBD1 as D (6 bases). The CDR3 length is 14 residues. V was trimmed by 2 bases and J by 1 base, leaving 12 bases between them. Germline assignment: CDR1 SQVTM and CDR2 ANQGSEA. The CDR3 reads CSVERTDHSYEQYF. The CDR3 DNA reads as TGCAGCGTTGAAAGGACAGACCATTCCTACGAGCAGTACTTC.

CDR3 sequence (DNA): TGTGCCAGCTTGACGGGGTCCTCCTACGAGCAGTACTTC. This translates into CASLTGSSYEQYF. V and J are TRBV2 and TRBJ2-7; a possible D gene is TRBD2 (5 bases). Deletions cut 8 bases from V and 0 bases from J, with 11 bases between. The CDR3 runs 13 residues. Germline V gene data show CDR1 as SNHLY and CDR2 as FYNNEI.

This clonotype was recorded at least ten times. The chain carries TRBV19 and TRBJ1-5, with D hard to call. Germline V lookup: CDR1 LNHDA, CDR2 SQIVND (reference sequence). The CDR3 is 14 amino acids. Trimming took off 9 bases at V and 0 bases at J, with 12 bases between the two ends. The CDR3 DNA sequence: TGTGCCAGCACCCCCTTCCCTAGCAATCAGCCCCAGCATTTT. The encoded protein is CASTPFPSNQPQHF.

This clonotype came up many times. This chain uses TRBV2 with TRBJ1-1, with 9 nucleotides matching TRBD1. After removal of 1 base from V and 4 bases from J, the junction contained 4 bases not matched to a gene. The CDR3 loop spans 15 amino acids. Germline-derived CDR1 and CDR2 are SNHLY and FYNNEI. The CDR3 loop is CASSEEGQGITEAFF. The CDR3 DNA reads as TGTGCCAGCAGTGAAGAGGGACAGGGAATCACTGAAGCTTTCTTT.

The chain employs TRBV2 and TRBJ1-1; TRBD1 matches at 7 bases. Looked up from germline, CDR1 is SNHLY and CDR2 is FYNNEI. The CDR3 is 14 amino acids. V lost 5 bases, J lost 2 bases, and 5 bases stayed unmatched. The CDR3 DNA reads TGTGCCAGCAGTTCACAGGGGAGAAACACTGAAGCTTTCTTT. Its protein is CASSSQGRNTEAFF.

This clonotype was found many times. The chain employs TRBV10-3 and TRBJ1-3; 9 bases line up with TRBD1. The germline V gene encodes CDR1 ENHRY and CDR2 SYGVKD. The CDR3 extends over 14 amino acids. The junction had 1 base not matched to a gene; V was cut back by 4 bases and J by 3 bases. As DNA, the CDR3 is TGTGCCATCAGTGGACAGGGGGTTGGAAACACCATATATTTT. Protein: CAISGQGVGNTIYF.

V and J are TRBV12-3 or TRBV12-4 and TRBJ1-5; weak D call: TRBD1 (5 bases). The CDR3 contains 15 residues. V was shortened by 6 bases and J by 1 base, with 13 bases between the two germline ends. The CDR3 DNA reads as TGTGCCAGCAGGCTCGGGACGGCCAGCAATCAGCCCCAGCATTTT. This sequence encodes CASRLGTASNQPQHF.

This clonotype was observed at least ten times. The CDR3 bases are TGCAGCGTCCCGTGGGGATATAACTATGGCTACACCTTC. Its protein product is CSVPWGYNYGYTF. The chain has TRBV29-1 and TRBJ1-2; no clear D gene. Germline loops: CDR1 SQVTM, CDR2 ANQGSEA. V was trimmed by 6 bases and J by 1 base, leaving 12 bases between them. The CDR3 is 13 amino acids. The full variable domain, in which reference TRBV29-1 and TRBJ1-2 provide the parts outside the CDR3, is SAVISQKPSRDICQRGTSLTIQCQVDSQVTMMFWYRQQPGQSLTLIATANQGSEATYESGFVIDKFPISRPNLTFSTLTVSNMSPEDSSIYLCSVPWGYNYGYTFGSGTRLTVV.

The genes are TRBV2 and TRBJ1-5, with D possibly TRBD1 on 6 matching bases. CDR1 and CDR2 (germline): SNHLY, FYNNEI. The CDR3 runs 16 residues. V was clipped by 2 bases and J by 4 bases, with 15 bases between them. Written as DNA, the CDR3 is TGTGCCAGCAGTGAAAGATACAGGGTGGGGAATCAGCCCCAGCATTTT. It specifies CASSERYRVGNQPQHF.

J is TRBJ1-5 and V is TRBV19; 7 nucleotides line up with TRBD1. The CDR3 length is 15 residues. V shed 3 bases and J 1 base; nucleotides not matched to a gene: 3. Germline V CDR1 and CDR2: LNHDA, SQIVND (reference sequence). CDR3 amino acids: CASSMAQGSNQPQHF. In nucleotides, the CDR3 is TGTGCCAGTAGTATGGCACAGGGGAGCAATCAGCCCCAGCATTTT.

Concerning this clonotype: This likely comes from a read error, as the CDR3 has no conserved phenylalanine or tryptophan at its end. The genes are TRBV29-1 and TRBJ1-1; D remains ambiguous. The CDR3 spans 13 residues. Germline V gives CDR1 SQVTM, CDR2 ANQGSEA. Deletions cut 7 bases from V and 2 bases from J, with 14 bases between. The CDR3 here is CSAASGSNTEAFL. The CDR3 coding sequence is TGCAGCGCTGCGAGTGGGTCTAACACTGAAGCTTTCCTT.

The J gene is TRBJ1-1, the V gene TRBV6-5; tentative D call: TRBD1 (6 bases). The length of the CDR3 is 15 residues. V was cut by 2 bases and J by 11 bases, with 21 bases left in between. The germline CDR1 and CDR2 sequences are MNHEY and SVGAGI. CDR3 nucleotides: TGTGCCAGCAGTTACGGAGGGGGTGCTGGCCTGGGGGCTTTCTTT. Its protein is CASSYGGGAGLGAFF.

This chain joins TRBV7-9 and TRBJ1-4; 10 positions match TRBD1. Looked up from germline, CDR1 is SEHNR and CDR2 is FQNEAQ (reference sequence). This CDR3 comprises 15 residues. V was pared by 5 bases and J by 7 bases, with 7 bases of the junction left unmatched. The CDR3 is CASSPATGGAEKLFF. The CDR3 coding sequence is TGTGCCAGCAGCCCTGCGACAGGGGGCGCTGAAAAACTGTTTTTT.

The CDR3 loop reads CASGPGTGTEKLFF. In nucleotides, the CDR3 is TGTGCTAGTGGTCCCGGGACAGGGACTGAAAAACTGTTTTTT. The chain links TRBV12-3 or TRBV12-4 to TRBJ1-4; 9 bases align to TRBD1. The CDR3 is made up of 14 amino acids.